The entry that follows covers one TCR beta chain sequence. There is no known antigen for this receptor. Base qualities were left out, and no much larger clone turns up one base away. The data were obtained in a study of T cells in localized non-small cell lung cancer (TCRdb year 2020). General notes on the study: T cell repertoires of about 230 early-stage NSCLC patients were analyzed, with tumors being compared against uninvolved tumor-adjacent lungs. The mean age of the NSCLC patients was about 67 years, with 120 to 150 men and about a hundred women. All 220 or so NSCLC patients in the cohort were treatment-naive and had localized lung tumors that were resected.

What the research found in general, with its limitations: A median of 57 of the top 100 tumor clones turned up in the paired uninvolved adjacent lung, and under 30 of those clones also ranked among the top 100 of that same adjacent lung. Uninvolved tumor-adjacent lung showed the highest T cell clonality, higher than tumor, which suggests more focused antigenic responses in the adjacent lung. Because the study design was exploratory, TCR variables were selected using unadjusted p-values without false-discovery rate correction. Because multi-region tumor sequencing was not done, intratumor heterogeneity could not be ruled out. Longer overall survival was associated with higher T cell density in blood, whereas shorter survival was associated with higher clonality in adjacent lung.

At diagnosis, tumor, uninvolved tumor-adjacent lung and peripheral blood were collected and then preserved as a mix of FFPE and fresh-frozen material. For TCR repertoire profiling, blood samples were analyzed as peripheral blood mononuclear cells. The CDR3, cysteine through phenylalanine, is 14 amino acids long. Of the read, only the CDR3 DNA is kept; its 42 bases are in frame from base 1. At the junction V is shortened by 4 bases and J by 0 bases, with 9 bases in between. The germline V gene sets CDR1 to SGHAT and CDR2 to FQNNGV. TCR beta CDR3 regions were sequenced from DNA using the immunoSEQ Assay. In the source study's methods: To compute T cell density, TCR beta template counts were normalized to usable DNA, which was estimated by amplifying housekeeping genes. The preseqR package was used to estimate richness by extrapolating to 400,000 templates for PBMC samples and to 120,000 templates for tissue samples. Clonality was calculated as one minus Pielou's evenness. Tissue-enriched TCRs were identified by differential abundance testing using productive amino-acid clonotypes, minimum total count 5 and alpha 0.1. The Jaccard Index and the Morisita Overlap Index were used to measure repertoire overlap between compartments. GLIPH grouped TCR beta CDR3s together with public tetramer-defined viral CDR3s, and a viral motif had to include at least three viral sequences and show V-gene enrichment. The clones in this table, taken by TCRdb from immuneACCESS, are in-frame only. Not every clone is retained; where verified, under half of the shortfall comes from an unresolved V gene, and the cause of the rest is unknown. For V, J and clone size, that table is used; D and trimming come from the DNA. In all, the sample holds some 27,000 clones, and roughly 89% of those were seen once. The top ten hold about 3% of the sample.

The sequence was obtained from a woman aged 18 to 55 with stage I lung adenocarcinoma. The rearranged segments are TRBV11-2 and TRBJ1-2; no D gene can be assigned with confidence. The sample here was peripheral blood, taken before any cancer treatment. The DNA is TGTGCCAGCAGCTCCCTTAGGACTAACTATGGCTACACCTTC. Translated, it gives CASSSLRTNYGYTF.